This entry is about one TCR beta chain. The trim removed 2 bases at V and 4 bases at J, leaving 7 bases unmatched. Germline CDR1 SEHNR, CDR2 FQNEAQ (reference sequence). The CDR3 consists of 16 residues. In the source study's methods: Nucleated cell counts were estimated from reference gene primer amplification. Method: immunoSEQ multiplex PCR; TCRdb's copy keeps in-frame clones and lacks some. V and J calls and clone size are copied from that table; D and trimming were computed from the DNA. The repertoire includes nearly 90,000 clones, about 87% of them detected once, and approximately 0.5% sits in the top ten. These data are taken from a study of blood T cell repertoires in COVID-19. On the study more broadly: The study drew acute and convalescent COVID-19 samples from the United States, Italy and Spain. The cDNA or gDNA used as material had been derived from T cells, B-cell-depleted T cells, or PBMCs.

The V and J genes are TRBV7-9 and TRBJ1-2; 10 nucleotides align to TRBD1. This TCR was sampled from a man in his fifties or sixties with acute or convalescent COVID-19. Specimen: peripheral blood. CDR3 amino acids: CASSLTGTGVTYGYTF. CDR3 nucleotide sequence: TGTGCCAGCAGCTTAACCGGGACAGGGGTTACCTATGGCTACACCTTC.